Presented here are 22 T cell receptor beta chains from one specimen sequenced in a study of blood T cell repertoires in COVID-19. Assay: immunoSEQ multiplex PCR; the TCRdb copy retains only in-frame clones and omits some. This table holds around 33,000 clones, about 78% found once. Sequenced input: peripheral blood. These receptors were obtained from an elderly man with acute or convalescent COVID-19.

The CDR3, as DNA: TGTGCCAGCAGCTTCGTGGAGGGCACTGAAGCTTTCTTT. Protein product: CASSFVEGTEAFF. V is TRBV7-8 and J is TRBJ1-1; D gene ambiguous. The CDR3 runs 13 residues. Trimming left V 3 bases short and J 4 bases short, with 9 bases between. In germline, CDR1 is SGHVS, CDR2 FQNEAQ. The full variable domain, rest sourced from reference TRBV7-8 and TRBJ1-1, is GAGVSQSPRYKVAKRGQDVALRCDPISGHVSLFWYQQALGQGPEFLTYFQNEAQLDKSGLPSDRFFAERPEGSVSTLKIQRTQQEDSAVYLCASSFVEGTEAFFGQGTRLTVV.

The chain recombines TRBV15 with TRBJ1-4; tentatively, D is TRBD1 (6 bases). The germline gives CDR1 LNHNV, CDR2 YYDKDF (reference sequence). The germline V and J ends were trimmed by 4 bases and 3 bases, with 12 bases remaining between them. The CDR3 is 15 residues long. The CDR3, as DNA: TGTGCCACCAGCACCCACCCAGGGGCTAATGAAAAACTGTTTTTT. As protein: CATSTHPGANEKLFF.

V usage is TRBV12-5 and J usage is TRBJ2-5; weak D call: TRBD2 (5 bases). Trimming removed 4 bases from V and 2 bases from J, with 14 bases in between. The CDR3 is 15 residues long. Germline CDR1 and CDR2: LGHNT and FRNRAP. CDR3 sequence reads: CASGSSSGLQETQYF. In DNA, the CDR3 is TGTGCTAGTGGTTCCTCCTCGGGGTTACAAGAGACCCAGTACTTC.

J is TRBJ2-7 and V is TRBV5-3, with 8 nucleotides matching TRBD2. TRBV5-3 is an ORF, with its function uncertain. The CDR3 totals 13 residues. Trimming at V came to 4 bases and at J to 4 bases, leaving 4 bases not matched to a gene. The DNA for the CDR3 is TGTGCCAGAAGCAAAAGACTAGCGTACGAGCAGTACTTC. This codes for CARSKRLAYEQYF.

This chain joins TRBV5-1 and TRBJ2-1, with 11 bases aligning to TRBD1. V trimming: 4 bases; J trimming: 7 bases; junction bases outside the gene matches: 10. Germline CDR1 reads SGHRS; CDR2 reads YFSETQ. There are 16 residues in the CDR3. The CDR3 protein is CASSPLGQGAGNEQFF. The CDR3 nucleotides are TGCGCCAGCAGCCCCCTAGGACAGGGGGCGGGGAATGAGCAGTTCTTC.

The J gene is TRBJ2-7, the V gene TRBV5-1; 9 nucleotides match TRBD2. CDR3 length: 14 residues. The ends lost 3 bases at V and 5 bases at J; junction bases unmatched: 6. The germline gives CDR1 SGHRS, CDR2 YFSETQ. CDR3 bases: TGCGCCAGCAGCTCCCAGCGGGGGGCGAACGAGCAGTACTTC. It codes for CASSSQRGANEQYF.

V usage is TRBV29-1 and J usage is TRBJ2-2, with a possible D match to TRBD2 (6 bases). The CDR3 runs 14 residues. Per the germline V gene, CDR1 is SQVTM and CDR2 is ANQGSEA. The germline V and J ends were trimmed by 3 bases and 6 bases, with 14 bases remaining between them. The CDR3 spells CSVEVRRASGELFF. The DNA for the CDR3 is TGCAGCGTTGAGGTCCGGAGGGCGTCCGGGGAGCTGTTTTTT.

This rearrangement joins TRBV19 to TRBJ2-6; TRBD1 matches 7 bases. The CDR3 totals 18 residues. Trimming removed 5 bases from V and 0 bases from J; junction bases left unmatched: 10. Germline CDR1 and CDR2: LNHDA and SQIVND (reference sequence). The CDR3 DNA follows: TGTGCCAGTAGTCACGGGACAGCACTTTTCTCTGGGGCCAACGTCCTGACTTTC. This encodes CASSHGTALFSGANVLTF.

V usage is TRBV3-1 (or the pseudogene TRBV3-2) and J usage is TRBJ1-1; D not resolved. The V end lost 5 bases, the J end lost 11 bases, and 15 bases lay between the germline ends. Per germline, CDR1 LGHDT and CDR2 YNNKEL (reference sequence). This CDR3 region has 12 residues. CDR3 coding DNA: TGTGCCAGCAGCAGGCAGGCAGGCGACGCTTTCTTT. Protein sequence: CASSRQAGDAFF.

The CDR3 here is CASSLAPVMNTEAFF. CDR3 coding DNA: TGTGCCAGCAGCTTGGCTCCAGTGATGAACACTGAAGCTTTCTTT. V is TRBV5-4 and J is TRBJ1-1, with D uncertain. From germline, CDR1 is SGHNT and CDR2 YYREEE (reference sequence). The CDR3 is 15 residues long. V was shortened by 0 bases and J by 0 bases, with 9 bases between the two germline ends.

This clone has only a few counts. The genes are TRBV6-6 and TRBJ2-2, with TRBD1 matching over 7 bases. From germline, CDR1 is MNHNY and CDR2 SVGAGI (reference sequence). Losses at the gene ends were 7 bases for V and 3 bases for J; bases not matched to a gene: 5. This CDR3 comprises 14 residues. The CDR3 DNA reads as TGTGCCAGCACGGGCAGGGGGTACACCGGGGAGCTGTTTTTT. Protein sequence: CASTGRGYTGELFF.

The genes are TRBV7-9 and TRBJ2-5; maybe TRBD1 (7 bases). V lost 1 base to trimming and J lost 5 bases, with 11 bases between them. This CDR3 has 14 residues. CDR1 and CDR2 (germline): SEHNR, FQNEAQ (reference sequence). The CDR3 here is CASSLVAGGETQYF. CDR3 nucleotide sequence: TGTGCCAGCAGCTTAGTCGCAGGGGGGGAGACCCAGTACTTC.

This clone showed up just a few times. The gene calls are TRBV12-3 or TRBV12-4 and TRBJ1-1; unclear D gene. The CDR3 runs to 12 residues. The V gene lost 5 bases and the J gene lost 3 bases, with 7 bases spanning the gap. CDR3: CASSLSDTEAFF. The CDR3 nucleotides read TGTGCCAGCAGTCTTTCGGACACTGAAGCTTTCTTT.

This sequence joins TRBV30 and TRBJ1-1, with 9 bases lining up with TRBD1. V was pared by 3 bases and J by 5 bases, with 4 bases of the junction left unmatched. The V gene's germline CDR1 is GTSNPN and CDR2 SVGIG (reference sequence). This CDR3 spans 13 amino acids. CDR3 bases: TGTGCCTGGAGGTATGGGACAGGGACTGAAGCTTTCTTT. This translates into CAWRYGTGTEAFF.

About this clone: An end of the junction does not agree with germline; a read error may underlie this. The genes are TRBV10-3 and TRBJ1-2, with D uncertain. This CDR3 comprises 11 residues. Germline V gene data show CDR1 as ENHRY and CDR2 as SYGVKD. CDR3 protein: CAIGELGGYTF. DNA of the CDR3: TGTGCCATCGGTGAGCTCGGTGGCTACACCTTC.

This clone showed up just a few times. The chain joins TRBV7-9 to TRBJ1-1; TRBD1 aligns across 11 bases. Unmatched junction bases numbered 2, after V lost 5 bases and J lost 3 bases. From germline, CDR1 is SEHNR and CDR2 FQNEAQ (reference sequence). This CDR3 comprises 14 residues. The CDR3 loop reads CASSLGQGDTEAFF. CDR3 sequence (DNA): TGTGCCAGCAGCCTGGGACAGGGGGACACTGAAGCTTTCTTT.

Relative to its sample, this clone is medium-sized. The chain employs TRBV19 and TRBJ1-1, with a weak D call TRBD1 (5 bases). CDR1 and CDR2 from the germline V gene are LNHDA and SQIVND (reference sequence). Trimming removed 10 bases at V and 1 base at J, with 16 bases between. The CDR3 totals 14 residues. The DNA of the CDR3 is TGTGCCACTACTAAGGGGTCCGAGAACACTGAAGCTTTCTTT. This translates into CATTKGSENTEAFF.

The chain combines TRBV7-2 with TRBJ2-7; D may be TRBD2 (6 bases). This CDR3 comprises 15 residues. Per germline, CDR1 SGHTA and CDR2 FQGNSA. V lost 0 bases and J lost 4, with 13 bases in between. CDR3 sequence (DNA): TGTGCCAGCAGCTTAGCCACGGGACTCACATACGAGCAGTACTTC. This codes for CASSLATGLTYEQYF.

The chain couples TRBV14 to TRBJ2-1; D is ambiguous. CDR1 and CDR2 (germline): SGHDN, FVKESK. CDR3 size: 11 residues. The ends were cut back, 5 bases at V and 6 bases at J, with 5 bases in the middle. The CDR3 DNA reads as TGTGCCAGCAGCTTCCTCAATGAGCAGTTCTTC. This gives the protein CASSFLNEQFF. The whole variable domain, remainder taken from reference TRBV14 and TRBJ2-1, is EAGVTQFPSHSVIEKGQTVTLRCDPISGHDNLYWYRRVMGKEIKFLLHFVKESKQDESGMPNNRFLAERTGGTYSTLKVQPAELEDSGVYFCASSFLNEQFFGPGTRLTVL.

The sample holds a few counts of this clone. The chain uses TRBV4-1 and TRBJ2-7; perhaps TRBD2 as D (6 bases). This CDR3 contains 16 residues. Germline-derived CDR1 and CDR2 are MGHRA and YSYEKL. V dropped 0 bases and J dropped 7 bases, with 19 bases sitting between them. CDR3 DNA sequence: TGCGCCAGCAGCCAAGAGCGGGGACTGGGCTTTTGGGAGCAGTACTTC. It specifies CASSQERGLGFWEQYF.

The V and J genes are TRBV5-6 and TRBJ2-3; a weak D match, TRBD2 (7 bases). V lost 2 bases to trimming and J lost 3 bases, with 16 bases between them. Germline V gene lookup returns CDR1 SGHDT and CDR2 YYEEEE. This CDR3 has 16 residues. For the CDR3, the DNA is TGTGCCAGCAGCTTTAAGGGGGGGGCCCATACAGATACGCAGTATTTT. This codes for CASSFKGGAHTDTQYF.

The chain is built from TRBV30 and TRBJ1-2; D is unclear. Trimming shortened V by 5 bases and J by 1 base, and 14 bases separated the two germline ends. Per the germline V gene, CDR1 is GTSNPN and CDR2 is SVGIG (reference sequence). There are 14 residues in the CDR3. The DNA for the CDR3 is TGTGCCTGGGGTGACGGGTCCTTTAACTATGGCTACACCTTC. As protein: CAWGDGSFNYGYTF.